This T cell receptor beta chain was sequenced during a study of regulatory T cells in long-lasting Graves disease (dated by TCRdb to the early 2020s). General notes on the study: Antithyroid drugs had been taken for less than 3 months by newly diagnosed Graves' disease patients. The study was registered as a clinical trial and conducted in China. Persistent Graves' disease patients were compared with newly diagnosed Graves' disease patients by peripheral blood TCR sequencing and RNA sequencing. A total of approximately 35 samples were covered by TCR sequencing, comprising some 13 persistent and around 20 newly diagnosed Graves' disease patients.

Summary of the overall study and its limitations: A larger number of public clonotypes was shared among persistent patients (approximately 2,500) than among newly diagnosed patients (more than 850). Persistent disease showed preferential use of TRBV28, TRBJ1-2 and TRBJ2-5, whereas newly diagnosed disease favored TRBV20-1 and TRBJ2-1. The small sample size was acknowledged by the authors as a limitation that may reduce accuracy. Only peripheral blood was studied, because thyroid tissue, the primary lesion, was inaccessible. Persistent Graves' disease patients showed lower TCR Shannon entropy and fewer highly expanded clones than newly diagnosed patients, suggesting clonal expansion. Only the TCR beta chain was sequenced and analyzed.

The CDR3 runs 14 residues from the cysteine to the phenylalanine. Only the CDR3 part of the read is kept: 42 bases, read in frame from the first base. CDR1 and CDR2 (MGHDK, SYGVNS) derive from the germline V gene. V and J are truncated by 9 bases and 2 bases respectively, leaving an intervening sequence of 17 bases. Receptors were amplified or captured by multiplex PCR. The instrument was an Illumina HiSeq 4000. To build TCR beta libraries, CDR3 regions were amplified by Arm-PCR using iRepertoire HTBI primers. PCR products were gel purified before sequencing. On the authors' methods: Gene usage analysis of CDR3 amino acid clonotypes relied on the roughly 58 TRBV and about 13 TRBJ segments identified across samples. Filtered high-quality paired reads were merged into contigs using COPE and FqMerger. BLAST was used to align contigs to the IMGT TRBV, TRBD and TRBJ reference genes, and CDR3 was defined following IMGT. Any clonotype with a frequency above 0.1% was classified as a highly expanded clone. Shannon entropy served as the measure of repertoire diversity, while the Gini coefficient captured V-J evenness. A clonotype was considered public if more than one individual shared it. TCRdb reanalyzed the raw reads on its own, using fastp at Q25 for trimming and MiXCR for clone calling, and kept in-frame beta chains. Identical CDR3 protein sequences are pooled into one entry, listed with their most common genes and DNA. Here the V and J calls rest on TCRdb's processing, not on the authors' analysis. Recorded for this sample are hundreds of thousands of distinct CDR3 sequences; roughly 14% of them occurred a single time. The top ten constitute roughly a tenth of the sample.

In light of the paper, this sample's time point label describes: newly diagnosed GD, antithyroid drugs for less than 3 months. For both TCR sequencing and RNA sequencing, RNA was extracted from PBMCs using TRIzol. Graves' disease was diagnosed according to American Thyroid Association guidelines. Patients for the study were recruited at an endocrinology department in Xi'an, China. Each patient gave around 9 milliliters of peripheral blood, collected in an EDTA anticoagulant tube. Ficoll Paque Plus density gradient separation was used to isolate PBMCs, and no additional T cell sorting was done. An Agilent 2100 Bioanalyzer and agarose gel were used to check RNA quality, and a NanoDrop 2000 was used to measure RNA concentration. This clonotype has only a few counts. Its antigen is currently not known. Base qualities are not recorded, but no much larger clone differs from it by a single base. The same sample was also studied in work on T cells in Graves' hyperthyroidism and ophthalmopathy. As the second study states: Graves' hyperthyroidism was defined as stable when no progression to ophthalmopathy occurred over 18 months of follow-up. Hyperthyroidism patients were aged 18 to 65 years and newly diagnosed, with disease duration of less than 2 months. Exclusion was applied to patients with uncontrolled infections, other autoimmune diseases, pregnancy or lactation. Diagnoses were established on the basis of clinical symptoms, serum thyroxine and TRAb, thyroid ultrasound, and orbital computed tomography. The TCR CDR3 was subjected to a first round of RT-PCR using the HTBI primer set and the Qiagen OneStep RT-PCR kit. Most expanded thyroid clonotypes (frequency above 0.001) were also detected in blood, a finding suggesting that blood repertoires may reflect thyroid immune responses. A model built on a 13 V-J signature distinguished ophthalmopathy from stable hyperthyroidism, reaching approximately 89% sensitivity and under 84% specificity in cross-validation and 80%/75% in testing. In validation, the model predicted progression to ophthalmopathy with approximately 70% sensitivity and approximately 78% specificity, a median of 6.5 months before onset. TCR V-J signatures able to tell the groups apart were searched for in a discovery cohort of 90 to 100 patients, of whom over 40 had Graves' ophthalmopathy and about 60 had stable Graves' hyperthyroidism. An independent validation cohort of 18 to 20 hyperthyroidism patients and roughly 16 patients who later progressed to ophthalmopathy tested prospective prediction of ophthalmopathy. The approximately 90 discovery patients were divided at random into training and test sets in a 7:3 ratio. The study also compared thyroid tissue and blood T-cell repertoires from about six Graves' hyperthyroidism patients. After sampling, hyperthyroidism patients received methimazole starting at 30 mg daily, and ophthalmopathy patients received high-dose intravenous methylprednisolone. Libraries were constructed in a second round of multiplex PCR, after which size selection and purification were performed. Paired-end sequencing of the libraries was performed with 100 bp reads on an Illumina HiSeq2000. Raw data were processed with SOAPnuke, discarding reads with adapters, uncalled bases, mean Phred below 15, or no exact constant-primer or identifier match. COPE v1.2.5 was used to merge high-quality paired reads, and clonotypes were defined as unique nucleotide sequences. MiTCR v1.1 was used to align the clonotypes against IMGT TRBV, TRBD and TRBJ reference segments. The analysis included only V-J combinations with a frequency above 0.0001, which together covered 99% to 99.2% of the repertoires. The TCS score was defined as F50 (clonal expansion) divided by E x V (chaos), with BLOSUM62-based TCRdist calculated between CDR3 peptides within each V-J. Welch's t-statistics and random forest reduced fewer than 600 V-J features to 10 to 15, which were used in a naive Bayes classifier (R e1071). No statistical method was used to fix the sample size in advance, and group allocation was not hidden from the investigators. The paper reports TCR Vbeta CDR3 sequencing of approximately 140 peripheral blood samples: approximately 43 ophthalmopathy, under 80 hyperthyroidism and approximately 17 progressor patients.

The sequence came from a man aged 30-40 years with Graves disease. Donor details come from another sample of the same person, matched by shared clones. The chain joins TRBV25-1 to TRBJ2-7; a confident D gene designation cannot be given. Sequences were derived from peripheral blood mononuclear cells (PBMCs), sampled at new diagnosis, from a patient treated with antithyroid drugs. The nucleotides read TGTGCCAGTTCCCCTCGGCGCCCAACCTACGAGCAGTACTTC. This is translated as CASSPRRPTYEQYF.